These T cell receptor beta chains were read from a single sample in a study of Ad26.COV2.S vaccination and SARS-CoV-2 variants. Generated by immunoSEQ multiplex PCR, the TCRdb table keeps only in-frame clones and is missing some. This sample has fewer than 400,000 clones, with about 85% found just once. The sequences come from peripheral blood, collected in a trial of Ad26.COV2.S vaccine versus placebo. Receptor source: a person aged 18-60 years who received the Ad26.COV2.S COVID-19 vaccine or a placebo. Both conserved end residues are part of each CDR3. Fields, in order: J gene, D gene, V gene, clone size, CDR3 DNA, CDR3 protein. A D gene is named only where the DNA matches it firmly. Expanded clones are given a class, and other clones once, few, many or no size at all.

J: TRBJ1-1; D: -; V: TRBV27; size: -; DNA: TGTGCCAGCAGTTTATCGAAATCTGGGATTCCATTT; CDR3: CASSLSKSGIPF
J: TRBJ2-7; D: TRBD2; V: TRBV11-2; size: -; DNA: TGTGCCAGCACCTGGGGCGGGAGCTCCTACGAGCAGTACTTC; CDR3: CASTWGGSSYEQYF
J: TRBJ1-3; D: -; V: TRBV28; size: -; DNA: TGTGCCAGCAGCTTGGACACTTCGTCTGGAAACACCATATATTTT; CDR3: CASSLDTSSGNTIYF
J: TRBJ1-3; D: TRBD1; V: TRBV5-6; size: -; DNA: TGTGCCAGCAGCCGGACAGGGAACACCATATATTTT; CDR3: CASSRTGNTIYF
J: TRBJ2-1; D: TRBD1; V: TRBV3-1/TRBV3-2; size: -; DNA: TGTGCCAGCAGCCAAGCCTCAGGGGGCCGCCGTGAGCAGTTCTTC; CDR3: CASSQASGGRREQFF
J: TRBJ2-7; D: -; V: TRBV27; size: once; DNA: TGTGCCAGCAGCATGCAGGGGCTCTTCAACGAGCAGTACTTC; CDR3: CASSMQGLFNEQYF
J: TRBJ1-2; D: TRBD1; V: TRBV18; size: -; DNA: TGTGCCAGCTCCCTAGACAGGGGGCATGGCTACACCTTC; CDR3: CASSLDRGHGYTF
J: TRBJ2-3; D: -; V: TRBV9; size: -; DNA: TGTGCCAGCAGCGCGCAAGGGACACGGGCAGATACGCAGTATTTT; CDR3: CASSAQGTRADTQYF
J: TRBJ2-7; D: -; V: TRBV6-5; size: -; DNA: TGTGCCACCCTGGACAGATATTTCTACGAGCAGTACTTC; CDR3: CATLDRYFYEQYF
J: TRBJ1-2; D: -; V: TRBV4-2; size: -; DNA: TGTGCCAGCGCGGGGGCCGGGTCAGGGTTATCGACTAATGGCTACACCTTC; CDR3: CASAGAGSGLSTNGYTF
J: TRBJ2-5; D: -; V: TRBV3-1/TRBV3-2; size: -; DNA: TGTGCCAGCAGCCAAGATGTCGCGGGGCCAGAGACCCAGTACTTC; CDR3: CASSQDVAGPETQYF